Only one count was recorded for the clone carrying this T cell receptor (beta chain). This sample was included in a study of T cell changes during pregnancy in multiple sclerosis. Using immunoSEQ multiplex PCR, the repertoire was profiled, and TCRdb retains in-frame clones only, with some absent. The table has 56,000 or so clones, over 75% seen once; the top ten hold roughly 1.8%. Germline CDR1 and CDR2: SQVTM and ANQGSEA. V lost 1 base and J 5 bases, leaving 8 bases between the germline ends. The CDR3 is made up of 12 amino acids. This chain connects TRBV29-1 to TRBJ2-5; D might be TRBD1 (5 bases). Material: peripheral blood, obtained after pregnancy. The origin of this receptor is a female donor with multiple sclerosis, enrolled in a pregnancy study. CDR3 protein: CSVEGGRETQYF. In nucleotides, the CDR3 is TGCAGCGTTGAAGGGGGCAGGGAGACCCAGTACTTC.